This TCR beta chain was documented in a study of naive and memory T cell subsets. Study outcomes and limitations: Possibly reflecting memory cells re-expressing CD45RA, a few larger clonotypes occurred in naive repertoires, especially CD8.

CMV status came from CD4+ T cell IFNgamma after overnight CMV lysate stimulation of fresh PBMCs. An equimolar mix of two oligonucleotides served as the beta constant-region primer for TRBC1 and TRBC2. Nested alpha and beta constant-region primers with the SP2 primer drove four PCR rounds on ligated cDNA. Via MiXCR, TCRdb re-called the UMI-ligation and nested PCR reads, giving one row per CDR3 protein. The profile shows about 100,000 distinct CDR3 sequences, about 14% of them singletons. This clonotype was found many times. The antigen remains unidentified. This TCR derives from a human donor in good health. Sample: naive CD8+ T cells from blood.

In DNA form, the CDR3 reads TGTGCCAGCAGCTACGGGACACTGAGCTCCTACGAGCAGTACTTC. It encodes CASSYGTLSSYEQYF. This chain uses TRBV3-1 with TRBJ2-7, with D possibly being TRBD1 (6 bases). Trimming cost V 5 bases and J 0 bases, with 14 bases left between them. There are 15 residues in the CDR3. Germline-derived CDR1 and CDR2 are LGHDT and YNNKEL (reference sequence).